This TCR beta chain was observed in a study of a mutant IDH1 vaccine in newly diagnosed glioma. Turning to the study itself: Vaccine dosing followed radiotherapy by 4-6 weeks, or accompanied temozolomide cycles. Earlier therapy was either radiotherapy, temozolomide, or both, and most got both.

The assay was immunoSEQ multiplex PCR, and TCRdb's table has in-frame clones only and misses some. The table includes about 59,000 clones, roughly 87% detected once. This CDR3 contains 12 residues. Trimming cost V 5 bases and J 5 bases, with 7 bases left between them. CDR1 is SEHNR and CDR2 is FQNEAQ in the germline V gene (reference sequence). This clone was observed a handful of times. Antigen: not known. The sample's time point: week 47, end of study. In the vaccine, a single dose held 300 ug of the mutant IDH1 20-mer peptide, along with topical imiquimod. Scheduled for weeks 1, 3, 5, 7, 11, 15, 19 and 23, eight vaccinations were given to patients.

This sequence originates from a man aged 30 to 45 with glioma. The specimen was PBMCs, collected from a glioma patient whose treatment included an IDH1 peptide vaccine. The chain couples TRBV7-9 to TRBJ1-5; D call uncertain. CDR3: CASSEVDQPQHF. CDR3 nucleotides: TGTGCCAGCAGCGAGGTTGATCAGCCCCAGCATTTT.